Sequencing of this T cell receptor beta chain was carried out in a study of OX40 agonist ivuxolimab in advanced cancers. Looking at the study overall: The eligibility criteria allowed prior anti-PD-1, anti-PD-L1 or anti-CTLA-4 therapy, and 30% to 45% had some. Partial response was recorded in three patients: one hepatocellular carcinoma and two cutaneous melanoma cases.

The study's findings and limits: Some patients who did not respond also had low normalized T-cell clonal expansion. At 0.1 to 3.0 mg/kg and by week 6, clonal expansion occurred in CD4+ and CD8+ blood T cells.

About this clone itself: Its antigen is as yet unknown.

The germline V gene has CDR1 MNHNS and CDR2 SASEGT. There are 15 residues in the CDR3. V was pared by 3 bases and J by 4 bases, with 13 bases between. Assay used: immunoSEQ multiplex PCR; TCRdb lists only in-frame clones, some missing. The table records fewer than 30,000 clones, 88% of them present only once. The chain couples TRBV6-1 to TRBJ1-5; possible D gene TRBD1, 5 bases. Sequences were derived from CD4+ or CD8+ T cells sorted from blood, sampled in a trial of the OX40 agonist ivuxolimab. The origin of this receptor is an adult with an advanced solid tumor such as melanoma, head and neck, liver or kidney cancer. The CDR3 loop reads CASSEGPGPNQPQHF. Here the CDR3 DNA reads TGTGCCAGCAGTGAGGGGCCAGGCCCAAATCAGCCCCAGCATTTT.